The subject of this entry is one T cell receptor (beta chain). Its antigen is undetermined. The data stem from a study of T cell responses to AZD1222 COVID-19 vaccine. The overall study: The study pooled second doses at about 4 or about 12 weeks.

V shed 3 bases, J shed 6 bases, and the junction held 15 bases outside the gene matches. CDR3 length: 16 residues. Looked up from germline, CDR1 is DFQATT and CDR2 is SNEGSKA (reference sequence). Study conclusions and caveats: The repertoires were collected only after the peak T cell response.

Some clones are missing from TCRdb's copy, which holds only in-frame ones; the method was immunoSEQ multiplex PCR. The sample records approximately 110,000 clones, approximately 88% being singletons. The sequencing here drew on peripheral blood, taken on day 0 of AZD1222 vaccination. The TCR was taken from an adult in good health. This chain links TRBV20-1 with TRBJ1-2, with 8 bases matching TRBD1. The CDR3 DNA reads as TGCAGTGCTAGTTTTGCGTGGCAGACAGGGGAGAATGGCTACACCTTC. Translating gives CSASFAWQTGENGYTF.